The text below deals with one T cell receptor (beta chain). Data came from immunoSEQ multiplex PCR; TCRdb stores just in-frame clones and leaves some out. Of fewer than 350,000 clones in the sample, around nine tenths were seen once. The sample is drawn from a study of blood T cell repertoires in COVID-19. Study as a whole: Sites across the United States, Italy and Spain contributed samples from acute and convalescent COVID-19.

Germline values: CDR1 MNHEY, CDR2 SVGAGI. Trimming removed 3 bases from V and 7 bases from J, with 10 bases in between. CDR3 size: 13 residues. Two negative PCRs, clearance, or symptom resolution were required of recovered Cohort 3 donors. The source is a woman in her thirties or forties who had recovered from COVID-19. The V call is TRBV6-5, the J call TRBJ1-5; TRBD1 might be the D (6 bases). The source material was PBMCs or T cells enriched from blood (not recorded which). As DNA, the CDR3 is TGTGCCAGCAGTTATACAGGGTTACAGCCCCAGCATTTT. Its protein product is CASSYTGLQPQHF.